The rows below give T cell receptor beta chains drawn from one sample of a study of blood T cell repertoires in COVID-19. Generated by immunoSEQ multiplex PCR, the TCRdb table keeps only in-frame clones and is missing some. The sample records about 73,000 clones, 90% being singletons. The source material was peripheral blood. These receptor sequences come from a young woman with acute or convalescent COVID-19. CDR3s include the opening cysteine and the closing phenylalanine or tryptophan. The D gene is left open where the match is weak. Clone size appears in some rows only: once, few, many, or a class for an expanded clone.

TRBV4-1	.	once	TRBJ1-4	CASSQYGQGLGKLFF	TGCGCCAGCAGCCAATACGGGCAGGGGTTGGGAAAACTGTTTTTT
TRBV3-1/TRBV3-2	TRBD2	.	TRBJ2-7	CASSPLTSGRKVCYEQYF	TGTGCCAGCAGCCCCCTAACTAGCGGGAGAAAAGTGTGTTACGAGCAGTACTTC
TRBV5-1	TRBD2	once	TRBJ2-3	CASSTSGGSTDTQYF	TGCGCCAGCAGCACCAGCGGGGGGAGCACAGATACGCAGTATTTT
TRBV15	TRBD1	.	TRBJ1-1	CATSRDTQGQGKAFF	TGTGCCACCAGCAGAGATACACAGGGACAGGGCAAAGCTTTCTTT
TRBV7-9	.	.	TRBJ2-3	CASSLSRTSTDTQYF	TGTGCCAGCAGCTTAAGTAGGACTAGCACAGATACGCAGTATTTT
TRBV6-1	TRBD2	.	TRBJ2-4	CASTPPGGNIQYF	TGTGCCAGCACCCCCCCCGGGGGGAACATTCAGTACTTC
TRBV20-1	.	.	TRBJ1-2	CSASFRVGEGYTF	TGCAGTGCTAGTTTCCGGGTTGGAGAAGGCTACACCTTC
TRBV5-8	TRBD2	.	TRBJ2-4	CASSLAAAGGILAKNIQYF	TGTGCCAGCAGCTTGGCGGCTGCGGGAGGGATCCTAGCCAAAAACATTCAGTACTTC
TRBV6-1	.	.	TRBJ1-1	CASSDRVPVAFF	TGTGCCAGCAGTGACAGGGTCCCCGTAGCTTTCTTT
TRBV7-8	.	.	TRBJ2-1	CASSKQGYNEQFF	TGTGCCAGCAGCAAACAGGGCTACAATGAGCAGTTCTTC
TRBV6-5	TRBD2	.	TRBJ2-7	CASAQTSGVYEQYF	TGTGCCAGTGCCCAGACTAGCGGGGTCTACGAGCAGTACTTC
TRBV6-1	.	.	TRBJ1-1	CASSEDKNTEAFF	TGTGCCAGCAGTGAAGACAAGAACACTGAAGCTTTCTTT
TRBV2	.	.	TRBJ1-1	CASSAYSGTEAFF	TGTGCCAGCAGTGCCTACAGCGGCACTGAAGCCTTCTTT
TRBV20-1	.	few	TRBJ1-5	CSASPGRGDQPQHF	TGCAGTGCTAGTCCCGGACGGGGGGATCAGCCCCAGCATTTT
TRBV7-9	TRBD1	.	TRBJ2-2	CASSYLRTGRNTGELFF	TGTGCCAGCAGTTACCTAAGGACAGGGAGGAACACCGGGGAGCTGTTTTTT
TRBV9	.	.	TRBJ2-6	CASSARDTGISGANVLTF	TGTGCCAGCAGCGCTAGGGACACCGGGATCTCTGGGGCCAACGTCCTGACTTTC
TRBV6-5	TRBD1	.	TRBJ1-2	CASSPTGTGDYGYTF	TGTGCCAGCAGCCCCACCGGGACAGGGGACTATGGCTACACCTTC
TRBV6-2/TRBV6-3	.	.	TRBJ1-3	CASSLDDPRASGNTIYF	TGTGCCAGCAGTCTAGACGACCCGAGAGCCTCTGGAAACACCATATATTTT
TRBV5-1	TRBD1	.	TRBJ2-1	CASSPDTGVNEQFF	TGCGCCAGCAGCCCAGATACAGGGGTCAATGAGCAGTTCTTC
TRBV28	TRBD1	.	TRBJ1-1	CASSLAGTGGLNTEAFF	TGTGCCAGCAGTTTAGCAGGGACAGGGGGGCTAAACACTGAAGCTTTCTTT
TRBV15	TRBD1	.	TRBJ1-5	CATSEWKRQGADQPQHF	TGTGCCACCAGCGAATGGAAAAGGCAGGGGGCGGATCAGCCCCAGCATTTT
TRBV24-1	TRBD2	.	TRBJ2-1	CATSDPTSDEQFF	TGTGCCACCAGTGATCCTACTAGCGATGAGCAGTTCTTC
TRBV4-2	TRBD1	.	TRBJ1-2	CASSQEWTGDYGYTF	TGTGCCAGCAGCCAAGAATGGACAGGGGACTATGGCTACACCTTC
TRBV11-2	TRBD1	.	TRBJ2-5	CASSLTGAQETQYF	TGTGCCAGCAGCTTGACAGGGGCGCAAGAGACCCAGTACTTC
TRBV30	TRBD1	.	TRBJ1-1	CAFTGTGGTEAFF	TGTGCCTTCACCGGGACAGGGGGCACTGAAGCTTTCTTT
TRBV10-1	TRBD1	.	TRBJ1-2	CASRGRGLYGYTF	TGCGCCAGCAGAGGCAGGGGGCTCTATGGCTACACCTTC
TRBV15	TRBD1	.	TRBJ1-2	CATSRGTGFGYTF	TGTGCCACCAGCAGAGGGACAGGGTTTGGCTACACCTTC